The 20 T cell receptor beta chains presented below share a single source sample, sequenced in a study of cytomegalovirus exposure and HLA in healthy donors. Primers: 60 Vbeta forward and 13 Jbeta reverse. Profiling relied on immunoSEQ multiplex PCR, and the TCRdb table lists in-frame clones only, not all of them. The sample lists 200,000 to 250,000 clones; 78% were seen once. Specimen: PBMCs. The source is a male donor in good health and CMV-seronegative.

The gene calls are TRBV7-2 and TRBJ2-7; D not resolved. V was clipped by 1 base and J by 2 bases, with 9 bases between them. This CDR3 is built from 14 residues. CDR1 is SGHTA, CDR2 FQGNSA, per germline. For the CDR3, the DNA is TGTGCCAGCAGCTTAGTGGTGGGCCCCTACGAGCAGTACTTC. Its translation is CASSLVVGPYEQYF.

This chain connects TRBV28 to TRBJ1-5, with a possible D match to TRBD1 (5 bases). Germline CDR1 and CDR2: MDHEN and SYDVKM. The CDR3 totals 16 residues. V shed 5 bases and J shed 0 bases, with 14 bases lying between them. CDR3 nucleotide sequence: TGTGCCAGCAGTGAACACAGGAGTTTTAGCAATCAGCCCCAGCATTTT. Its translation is CASSEHRSFSNQPQHF.

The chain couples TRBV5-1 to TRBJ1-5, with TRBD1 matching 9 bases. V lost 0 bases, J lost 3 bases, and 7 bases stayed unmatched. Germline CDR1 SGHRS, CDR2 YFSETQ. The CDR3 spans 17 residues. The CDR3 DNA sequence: TGCGCCAGCAGCTTGGCTTTCTGGACAGGGGTCAATCAGCCCCAGCATTTT. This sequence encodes CASSLAFWTGVNQPQHF.

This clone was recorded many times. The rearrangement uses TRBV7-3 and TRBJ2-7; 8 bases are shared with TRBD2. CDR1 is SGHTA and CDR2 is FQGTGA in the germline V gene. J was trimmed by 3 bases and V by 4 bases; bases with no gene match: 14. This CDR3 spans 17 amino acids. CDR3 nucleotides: TGTGCCAGCAGCTCCCGGGGGACTAGGATTATTCACTACGAGCAGTACTTC. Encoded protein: CASSSRGTRIIHYEQYF.

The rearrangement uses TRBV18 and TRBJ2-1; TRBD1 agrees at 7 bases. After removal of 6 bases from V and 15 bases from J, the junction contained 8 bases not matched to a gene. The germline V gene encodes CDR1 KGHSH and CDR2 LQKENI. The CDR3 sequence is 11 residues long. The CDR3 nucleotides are TGTGCCAGCTCGATCCGGGACAGACCGTTCTTC. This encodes CASSIRDRPFF.

Written as DNA, the CDR3 is TGTGCCAGCAGAACGGGACAGGAGGGGAATACGCAGTATTTT. Its protein is CASRTGQEGNTQYF. The J gene is TRBJ2-3, the V gene TRBV6-5; TRBD1 matches 8 bases. The CDR3 contains 14 residues. Germline CDR1 MNHEY, CDR2 SVGAGI. The ends lost 6 bases at V and 7 bases at J; junction bases unmatched: 9.

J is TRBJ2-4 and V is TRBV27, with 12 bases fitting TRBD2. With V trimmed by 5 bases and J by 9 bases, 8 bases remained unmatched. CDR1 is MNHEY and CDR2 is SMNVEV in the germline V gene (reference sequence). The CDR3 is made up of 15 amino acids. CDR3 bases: TGTGCCAGCAGTCCCCAGACTAGCGGGAGAGTCATTCAGTACTTC. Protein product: CASSPQTSGRVIQYF.

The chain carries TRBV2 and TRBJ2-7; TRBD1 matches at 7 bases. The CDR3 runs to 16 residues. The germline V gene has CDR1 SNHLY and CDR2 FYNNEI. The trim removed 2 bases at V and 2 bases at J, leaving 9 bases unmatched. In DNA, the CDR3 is TGTGCCAGCAGTGAATCGGTACGGCAGGGGGCCTACGAGCAGTACTTC. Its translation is CASSESVRQGAYEQYF.

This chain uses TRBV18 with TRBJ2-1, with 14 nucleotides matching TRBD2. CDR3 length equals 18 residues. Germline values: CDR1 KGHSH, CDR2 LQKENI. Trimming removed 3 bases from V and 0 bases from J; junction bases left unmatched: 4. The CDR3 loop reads CASSPWTSGRSSYNEQFF. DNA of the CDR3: TGTGCCAGCTCACCCTGGACTAGCGGGAGGAGCTCCTACAATGAGCAGTTCTTC.

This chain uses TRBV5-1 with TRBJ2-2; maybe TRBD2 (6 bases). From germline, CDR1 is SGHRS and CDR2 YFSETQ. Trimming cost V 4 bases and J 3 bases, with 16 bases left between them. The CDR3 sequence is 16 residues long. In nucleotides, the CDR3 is TGCGCCAGCAGCAGCAAGCGGGCTGGGGACACCGGGGAGCTGTTTTTT. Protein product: CASSSKRAGDTGELFF. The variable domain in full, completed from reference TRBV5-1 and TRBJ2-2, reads KAGVTQTPRYLIKTRGQQVTLSCSPISGHRSVSWYQQTPGQGLQFLFEYFSETQRNKGNFPGRFSGRQFSNSRSEMNVSTLELGDSALYLCASSSKRAGDTGELFFGEGSRLTVL.

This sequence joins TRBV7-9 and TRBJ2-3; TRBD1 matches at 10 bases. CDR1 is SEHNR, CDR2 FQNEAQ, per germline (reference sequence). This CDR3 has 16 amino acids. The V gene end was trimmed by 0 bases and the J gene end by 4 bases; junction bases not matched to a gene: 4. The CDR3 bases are TGTGCCAGCAGCTTAGCGACAGGGGGCAGAGCAGATACGCAGTATTTT. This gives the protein CASSLATGGRADTQYF.

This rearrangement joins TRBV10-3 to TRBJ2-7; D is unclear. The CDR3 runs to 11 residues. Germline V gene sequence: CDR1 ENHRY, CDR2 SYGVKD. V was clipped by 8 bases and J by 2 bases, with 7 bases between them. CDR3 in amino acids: CAIASAYEQYF. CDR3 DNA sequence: TGTGCCATCGCTTCGGCCTACGAGCAGTACTTC.

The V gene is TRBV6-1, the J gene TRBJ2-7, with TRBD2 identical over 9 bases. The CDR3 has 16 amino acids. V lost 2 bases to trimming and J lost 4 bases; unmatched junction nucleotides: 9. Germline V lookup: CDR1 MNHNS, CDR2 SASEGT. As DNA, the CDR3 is TGTGCCAGCAGTGAATTCTATAGCGGGAGTCGGTACGAGCAGTACTTC. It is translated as CASSEFYSGSRYEQYF.

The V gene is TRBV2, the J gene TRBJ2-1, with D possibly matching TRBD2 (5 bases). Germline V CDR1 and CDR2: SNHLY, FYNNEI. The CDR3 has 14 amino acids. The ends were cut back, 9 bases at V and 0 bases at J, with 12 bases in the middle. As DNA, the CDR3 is TGTGCCAGTGTGGCGGGCGTCTCCTACAATGAGCAGTTCTTC. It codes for CASVAGVSYNEQFF.

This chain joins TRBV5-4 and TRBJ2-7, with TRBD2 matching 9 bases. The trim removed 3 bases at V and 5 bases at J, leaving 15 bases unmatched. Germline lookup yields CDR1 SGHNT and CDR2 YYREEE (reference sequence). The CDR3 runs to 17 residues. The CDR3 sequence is CASSWGASGKRRDEQYF. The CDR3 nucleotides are TGTGCCAGCAGCTGGGGGGCTAGCGGGAAGAGACGGGACGAGCAGTACTTC.

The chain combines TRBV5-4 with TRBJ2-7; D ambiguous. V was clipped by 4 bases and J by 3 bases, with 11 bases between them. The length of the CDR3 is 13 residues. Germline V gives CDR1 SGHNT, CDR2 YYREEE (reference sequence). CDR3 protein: CASSPTANYEQYF. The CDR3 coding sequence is TGTGCCAGCAGCCCTACTGCAAACTACGAGCAGTACTTC. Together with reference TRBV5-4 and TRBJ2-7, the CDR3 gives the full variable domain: ETGVTQSPTHLIKTRGQQVTLRCSSQSGHNTVSWYQQALGQGPQFIFQYYREEENGRGNFPPRFSGLQFPNYSSELNVNALELDDSALYLCASSPTANYEQYFGPGTRLTVT.

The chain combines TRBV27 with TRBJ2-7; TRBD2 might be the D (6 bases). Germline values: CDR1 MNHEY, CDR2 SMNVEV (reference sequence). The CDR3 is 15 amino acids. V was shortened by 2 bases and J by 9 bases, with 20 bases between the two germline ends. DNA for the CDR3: TGTGCCAGCAGTTTACTCACCGGGGGTTATCGGATGCAGTACTTC. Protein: CASSLLTGGYRMQYF.

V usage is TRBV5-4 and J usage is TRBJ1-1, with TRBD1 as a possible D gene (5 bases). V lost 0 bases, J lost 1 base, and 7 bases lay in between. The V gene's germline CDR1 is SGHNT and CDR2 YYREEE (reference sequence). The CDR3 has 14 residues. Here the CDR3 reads CASSLGGENTEAFF. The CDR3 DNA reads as TGTGCCAGCAGCTTGGGGGGGGAGAACACTGAAGCTTTCTTT. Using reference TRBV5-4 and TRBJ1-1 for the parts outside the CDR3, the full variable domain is ETGVTQSPTHLIKTRGQQVTLRCSSQSGHNTVSWYQQALGQGPQFIFQYYREEENGRGNFPPRFSGLQFPNYSSELNVNALELDDSALYLCASSLGGENTEAFFGQGTRLTVV.

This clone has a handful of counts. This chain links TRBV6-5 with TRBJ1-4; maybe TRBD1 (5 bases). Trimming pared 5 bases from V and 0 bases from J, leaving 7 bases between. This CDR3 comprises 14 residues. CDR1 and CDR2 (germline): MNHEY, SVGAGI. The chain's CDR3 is CASSDSATNEKLFF. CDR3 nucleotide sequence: TGTGCCAGCAGTGACAGCGCAACTAATGAAAAACTGTTTTTT.

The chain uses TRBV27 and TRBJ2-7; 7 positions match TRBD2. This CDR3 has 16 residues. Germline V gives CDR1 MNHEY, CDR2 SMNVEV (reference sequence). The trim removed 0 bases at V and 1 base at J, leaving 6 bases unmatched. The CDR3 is CASSLSGGILSYEQYF. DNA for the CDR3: TGTGCCAGCAGTTTATCGGGGGGGATCTTATCCTACGAGCAGTACTTC.